These 3 T cell receptor beta chains were all obtained from the same sample, sequenced in a study of CD8+CD57+ T cells in acquired aplastic anemia. Genomic DNA provided the template from which TCR beta VDJ and CDR3 profiles were obtained. One entry per CDR3 protein, called by TCRdb with MiXCR from the reads. The sample yields roughly 200,000 distinct CDR3 sequences, about 59% seen once. Sequencing input: sorted CD4+, CD8+, or CD8+CD57+ T cells (not recorded which) from PBMCs. These receptors all come from a human donor in good health.

This chain connects TRBV2 to TRBJ2-7; D is possibly TRBD2 (6 bases). Germline lookup yields CDR1 SNHLY and CDR2 FYNNEI. V lost 5 bases and J lost 0, with 14 bases in between. The CDR3 totals 15 residues. Here the CDR3 DNA reads TGTGCCAGCAGTTTTCAAGGAGGGAGCTCCTACGAGCAGTACTTC. Translation: CASSFQGGSSYEQYF.

The chain recombines TRBV10-3 with TRBJ2-2; D remains ambiguous. CDR3 length: 12 amino acids. Per the germline V gene, CDR1 is ENHRY and CDR2 is SYGVKD. Trimming pared 4 bases from V and 8 bases from J, leaving 8 bases between. The DNA of the CDR3 is TGTGCCATCAGTGTACCAGGTGGGGAGCTGTTTTTT. Protein sequence: CAISVPGGELFF.

The chain carries TRBV19 and TRBJ1-1; D unresolved. There are 15 residues in the CDR3. Looked up from germline, CDR1 is LNHDA and CDR2 is SQIVND (reference sequence). V was shortened by 3 bases and J by 0 bases, with 11 bases between the two germline ends. In DNA, the CDR3 is TGTGCCAGTAGTATGCCCCCCGTCTTGAACACTGAAGCTTTCTTT. This sequence encodes CASSMPPVLNTEAFF.